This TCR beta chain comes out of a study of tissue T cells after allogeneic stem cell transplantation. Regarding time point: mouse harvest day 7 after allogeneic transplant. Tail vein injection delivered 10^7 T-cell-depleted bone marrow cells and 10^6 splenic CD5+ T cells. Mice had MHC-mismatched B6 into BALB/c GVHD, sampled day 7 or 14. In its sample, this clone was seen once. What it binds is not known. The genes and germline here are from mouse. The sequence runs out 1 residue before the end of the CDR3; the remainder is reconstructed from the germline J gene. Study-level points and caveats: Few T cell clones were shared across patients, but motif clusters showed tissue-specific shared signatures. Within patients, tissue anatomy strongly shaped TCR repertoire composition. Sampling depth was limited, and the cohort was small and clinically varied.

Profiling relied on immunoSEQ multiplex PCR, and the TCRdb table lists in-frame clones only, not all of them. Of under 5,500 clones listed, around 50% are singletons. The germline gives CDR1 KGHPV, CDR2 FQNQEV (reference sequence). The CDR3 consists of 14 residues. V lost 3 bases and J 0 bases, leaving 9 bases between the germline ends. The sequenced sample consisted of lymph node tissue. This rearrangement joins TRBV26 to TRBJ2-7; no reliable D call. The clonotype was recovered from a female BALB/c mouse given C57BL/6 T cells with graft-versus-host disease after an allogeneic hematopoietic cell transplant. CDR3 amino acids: CASSLAPSSYEQYF. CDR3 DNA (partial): TGTGCCAGCAGTCTTGCACCGAGCTCCTATGAACAGTAC.